This is a list of T cell receptor beta chains from one sample in a study of early T cells in non-severe SARS-CoV-2 infection. In TCRdb, the 5' RACE reads were re-called with MiXCR into one record per CDR3 protein. The repertoire has 20,000 to 25,000 distinct CDR3 sequences, approximately 4.8% of them found once; the top ten carry around 5.2%. Sample: whole blood. These receptors all stem from an adult who was a healthcare worker with PCR-confirmed SARS-CoV-2 infection or an uninfected control (not recorded which). CDR3s include the opening cysteine and the closing phenylalanine or tryptophan. Each record gives: J gene, V gene, D gene, clone size, CDR3 protein, CDR3 DNA. The D gene is left open where the match is weak. Size is omitted from some rows. Given values are once, few, many or a class for expanded clones.

j_call: TRBJ2-7
v_call: TRBV10-3
d_call: TRBD1
clone_size: medium-sized
cdr3_aa: CAIKWDSSSYEQYF
cdr3_nt: TGTGCCATCAAATGGGACAGTAGCTCCTACGAGCAGTACTTC

j_call: TRBJ2-7
v_call: TRBV19
d_call: NA
clone_size: many
cdr3_aa: CASSIDHRINYEQYF
cdr3_nt: TGTGCCAGTAGTATAGATCATAGGATTAACTACGAGCAGTACTTC

j_call: TRBJ2-3
v_call: TRBV7-8
d_call: NA
clone_size: many
cdr3_aa: CASSPRGPGGGTDTQYF
cdr3_nt: TGTGCCAGCAGCCCTAGGGGGCCCGGGGGAGGCACAGATACGCAGTATTTT

j_call: TRBJ1-2
v_call: TRBV7-6
d_call: NA
clone_size: many
cdr3_aa: CASSLSGPSYGYTF
cdr3_nt: TGTGCCAGCAGCTTATCAGGGCCCAGCTATGGCTACACCTTC

j_call: TRBJ2-7
v_call: TRBV7-8
d_call: NA
clone_size: many
cdr3_aa: CASSSGEYEQYF
cdr3_nt: TGTGCCAGCAGCTCCGGGGAGTACGAGCAGTACTTC

j_call: TRBJ2-2
v_call: TRBV7-8
d_call: NA
clone_size: few
cdr3_aa: CASSSGWELFF
cdr3_nt: TGTGCCAGCAGCTCGGGCTGGGAGCTGTTTTTT

j_call: TRBJ2-3
v_call: TRBV20-1
d_call: NA
clone_size: few
cdr3_aa: CSASSTERRRGDTQYF
cdr3_nt: TGCAGTGCTAGCTCCACGGAGCGGCGTCGTGGAGATACGCAGTATTTT

j_call: TRBJ1-5
v_call: TRBV4-1
d_call: NA
clone_size: many
cdr3_aa: CASSQEDRNQPQHF
cdr3_nt: TGCGCCAGCAGCCAAGAGGACAGAAATCAGCCCCAGCATTTT

j_call: TRBJ2-5
v_call: TRBV28
d_call: NA
clone_size: few
cdr3_aa: CASSRPGLLESF
cdr3_nt: TGTGCCAGCAGTCGTCCGGGACTTTTAGAGTCCTTC

j_call: TRBJ2-1
v_call: TRBV24-1
d_call: TRBD2
clone_size: many
cdr3_aa: CATSLVAGVGDEQFF
cdr3_nt: TGTGCCACCAGCCTAGTAGCGGGAGTGGGGGATGAGCAGTTCTTC

j_call: TRBJ1-5
v_call: TRBV19
d_call: NA
clone_size: many
cdr3_aa: CASSRRTVEVLPQHF
cdr3_nt: TGTGCCAGTAGCAGAAGGACAGTTGAAGTGCTGCCCCAGCATTTT

j_call: TRBJ1-4
v_call: TRBV7-6
d_call: NA
clone_size: many
cdr3_aa: CASTYRGTNEKLFF
cdr3_nt: TGTGCCAGCACTTATCGGGGAACTAATGAAAAACTGTTTTTT

j_call: TRBJ2-3
v_call: TRBV19
d_call: TRBD1
clone_size: many
cdr3_aa: CASSSGQGKDTQYF
cdr3_nt: TGTGCCAGTAGCTCAGGACAGGGGAAAGATACGCAGTATTTT

j_call: TRBJ1-1
v_call: TRBV27
d_call: NA
clone_size: few
cdr3_aa: CASSLGDTEAFF
cdr3_nt: TGTGCCAGCAGTTTAGGGGATACTGAAGCTTTCTTT

j_call: TRBJ2-5
v_call: TRBV2
d_call: NA
clone_size: many
cdr3_aa: CASSEGGETQYF
cdr3_nt: TGTGCCAGCAGTGAAGGGGGAGAGACCCAGTACTTC

j_call: TRBJ2-5
v_call: TRBV20-1
d_call: TRBD1
clone_size: many
cdr3_aa: CSAKDRGRRETQYF
cdr3_nt: TGCAGTGCTAAGGACAGGGGGCGAAGAGAGACCCAGTACTTC

j_call: TRBJ2-5
v_call: TRBV20-1
d_call: NA
clone_size: NA
cdr3_aa: CSARLGGNQETQYF
cdr3_nt: TGCAGTGCTAGACTCGGCGGGAACCAAGAGACCCAGTACTTC

j_call: TRBJ2-1
v_call: TRBV7-2
d_call: NA
clone_size: many
cdr3_aa: CASSLRQGRVNEQFF
cdr3_nt: TGTGCCAGCAGCCTAAGACAGGGGAGGGTTAATGAGCAGTTCTTC

j_call: TRBJ2-1
v_call: TRBV11-2
d_call: NA
clone_size: many
cdr3_aa: CASSLIATSSYNEQFF
cdr3_nt: TGTGCCAGCAGCTTAATCGCCACCAGCTCCTACAATGAGCAGTTCTTC

j_call: TRBJ2-5
v_call: TRBV6-1
d_call: TRBD2
clone_size: few
cdr3_aa: CASSRFSGSREETQYF
cdr3_nt: TGTGCCAGCAGTAGATTTAGCGGGAGTAGAGAAGAGACCCAGTACTTC

j_call: TRBJ2-1
v_call: TRBV5-6
d_call: NA
clone_size: NA
cdr3_aa: CASSSRQASGNEQFF
cdr3_nt: TGTGCCAGCAGCTCCCGACAGGCCTCAGGCAATGAGCAGTTCTTC

j_call: TRBJ2-2
v_call: TRBV4-2
d_call: TRBD2
clone_size: few
cdr3_aa: CASSQDTSGRPGELFF
cdr3_nt: TGTGCCAGCAGCCAAGATACTAGCGGGAGACCCGGGGAGCTGTTTTTT

j_call: TRBJ2-5
v_call: TRBV3-1
d_call: TRBD1
clone_size: many
cdr3_aa: CASSQTGGETQYF
cdr3_nt: TGTGCCAGCAGCCAGACAGGGGGAGAGACCCAGTACTTC

j_call: TRBJ2-7
v_call: TRBV6-5
d_call: NA
clone_size: large
cdr3_aa: CASSYLQLGYEQYF
cdr3_nt: TGTGCCAGCAGTTACTTGCAGCTGGGCTACGAGCAGTACTTC